The clone carrying this T cell receptor beta chain has only one observation. These data are taken from a study of CD8 T cells in Susac syndrome. The RNA input was roughly 0.5 to 1 ug, and it was reverse transcribed with random hexamers. immunoSEQ multiplex PCR amplified TCR beta CDR3 across 54 Vbeta, 13 Jbeta. TCRdb independently ran MiXCR on the immunoSEQ multiplex PCR reads; one entry per CDR3 protein. The data contain approximately 110,000 distinct CDR3 sequences, around 94% of them seen just once; the ten biggest clones take up over 0.07%. This CDR3 has 12 residues. With 2 bases removed from V and 5 bases from J, the gap between germline ends came to 6 bases. Germline CDR1 is MNHEY and CDR2 is SVGEGT.

Sequencing was carried out using CD4+ T cells from PBMCs. V usage is TRBV6-2 or TRBV6-3 and J usage is TRBJ1-2; D is uncertain. The TCR sequence derives from a human donor in good health. CDR3 bases: TGTGCCAGCAGTTACCCGGCGTATGGCTACACCTTC. Its translation: CASSYPAYGYTF.